This note documents a single T cell receptor (beta chain) sequence. There is no known antigen for this receptor. Per-base qualities were not stored, and no clone one base away is much larger. Collaborating institutions collected whole blood in K2EDTA tubes following their own protocols. For TCRbeta analysis, collaborators shipped samples as frozen whole blood, isolated PBMCs, or DNA extracted from either of those sample types. The sample comes from a study of blood T cell repertoires in COVID-19 (dated by TCRdb to the early 2020s). Background on the whole study: The collaborator samples originated in the United States, Italy and Spain and spanned the acute and convalescent phases of COVID-19. The material from the prospective study consisted of cDNA or gDNA derived from T cells, B-cell-depleted T cells, or PBMCs. The dataset comprised deeply sampled blood TCRbeta repertoires from subjects exposed to, actively infected with, or recovered from COVID-19. The repertoires were released in a freely available public database meant as a resource for research on the immune response to SARS-CoV-2. The samples were drawn from the first 160 participants of the ongoing ImmuneRACE study and from 1,254 subjects provided by 6 global collaborators. The sample metadata nearly always contained a de-identified subject ID, COVID-19 status, age in years and sex. Where HLA class I and class II types were available, the types were taken from metadata supplied by the sample provider, not from assay-based typing.

Broad study findings and their caveats: How much clinical and demographic metadata was included differed by source and by participant, and the metadata was provided uncurated.

The immunoSEQ Assay, a bias-controlled multiplex PCR, was used to amplify TCRbeta CDR3 regions from genomic DNA. The authors processed their data as follows. Nucleated cell counts per sample were estimated from amplification of reference gene primers within the assay. To quantify the absolute abundance of each unique TCRbeta CDR3 rearrangement, sequence reads were collapsed and filtered. For each sample, productive Simpson clonality was calculated as the square root of Simpson's diversity index across productive rearrangements. TCRdb's version of the immuneACCESS table is confined to in-frame rearrangements and falls short of the full clone set. An unresolved V gene accounts for under half of the shortfall where checked; the remainder is of unknown origin. V and J calls and clone size come straight from that table; D and trimming were deduced from the DNA. The sample data list about 52,000 clones, and approximately 83% of these were observed just once. Approximately 10% of the sample is in the top ten clones.

CDR3 length: 15 amino acids, cysteine to phenylalanine. Only CDR3 DNA is held: 45 bases, read in frame from base 1. Relative to germline, V is missing 5 bases and J is missing 7 bases, with 9 bases of the junction outside any gene match. The germline V gene encodes CDR1 MGHRA and CDR2 YSYEKL. The clonotype was recovered from a human donor in a cohort sampled during active COVID-19. The rearranged chain carries TRBV4-1 and TRBJ1-3, and TRBD1 matches 9 of the central bases. The sample taken for sequencing was peripheral blood. The nucleotide sequence reads TGCGCCAGCAGCTCCATGGGACAGGGTTTTAACACCATATATTTT. This encodes CASSSMGQGFNTIYF.